This passage covers 6 T cell receptor beta chains from one sample sequenced in a study of T cell clusters in autoimmune cytopenias. Multiplex touch-down PCR amplified TRB using TRB-A and TRB-B pools in one tube. TCRdb reanalyzed the multiplex PCR reads, giving one entry per CDR3 protein sequence and no DNA. This sample contains about 6,900 distinct CDR3 sequences. Each sample's input was about 250 ng genomic DNA, some 34,000 genome equivalents. These same data were also listed under a study on T cell repertoires in aging, cancer and after chemotherapy.

The source material was peripheral blood. These receptors all come from a human donor in good health.

The rearrangement uses TRBV29-1 and TRBJ1-1; TCRdb picks TRBD1, but there is no DNA to check that call. Germline V gives CDR1 SQVTM, CDR2 ANQGSEA. The CDR3 consists of 13 residues. The CDR3 sequence: CSVVQGGGTEAFF.

This chain connects TRBV19 to TRBJ1-5. Germline CDR1 LNHDA, CDR2 SQIVND (reference sequence). This CDR3 contains 12 residues. The CDR3: CASSMGNQPQHF.

Frequency places this clonotype as medium-sized (0.01 to 0.1%). This chain connects TRBV29-1 to TRBJ2-7; lacking DNA, the TRBD1 call made by TCRdb goes unchecked. Per the germline V gene, CDR1 is SQVTM and CDR2 is ANQGSEA. This CDR3 comprises 15 residues. The CDR3: CSVLAPDRAPYEQYF.

The gene calls are TRBV6-5 and TRBJ2-5; checking the TCRdb D call of TRBD1 is not possible without DNA. Germline CDR1 MNHEY, CDR2 SVGAGI. The CDR3 has 16 residues. This CDR3 reads CASSYSVSPDQETQYF.

V gene TRBV7-9 combines with J gene TRBJ2-5; TCRdb proposes TRBD2, but this gene call is untestable without DNA. The CDR3 totals 14 residues. CDR1 and CDR2 from the germline V gene are SEHNR and FQNEAQ (reference sequence). The CDR3 spells CASSPAGRLETQYF.

This clonotype is medium-sized by frequency. The rearrangement uses TRBV15 and TRBJ2-3; without DNA, the TCRdb call of TRBD1 cannot be checked. The CDR3 runs to 14 residues. Germline CDR1 and CDR2: LNHNV and YYDKDF (reference sequence). Here the CDR3 reads CATSRVPERGTQYF.